Below, 9 T cell receptor beta chains from the same sample are listed, as sequenced in a study of shared clonotypes between healthy human individuals. Sequencing used immunoSEQ multiplex PCR; TCRdb keeps in-frame clones, though not all of them. The sample has approximately 740,000 clones; less than 85% are singletons. The specimen sequenced was memory CD4+ T cells sorted from blood. Sample subset: CD45RA-negative fraction. The source is a woman between 25 and 40 years old in good health.

The V call is TRBV7-3, the J call TRBJ2-7, with D perhaps TRBD2 (5 bases). V was cut by 1 base and J by 2 bases, with 9 bases left in between. This CDR3 is 14 amino acids long. Per the germline V gene, CDR1 is SGHTA and CDR2 is FQGTGA. The CDR3 DNA reads as TGTGCCAGCAGCTTAAGTGGAGGTGCCTACGAGCAGTACTTC. It specifies CASSLSGGAYEQYF.

The V and J genes are TRBV19 and TRBJ1-2; D is unresolved. Germline CDR1 LNHDA, CDR2 SQIVND (reference sequence). With 1 base removed from V and 5 bases from J, the gap between germline ends came to 14 bases. CDR3 length: 15 amino acids. The CDR3: CASSIGRETYYGYTF. CDR3 nucleotide sequence: TGTGCCAGTAGTATAGGTCGGGAGACCTATTATGGCTACACCTTC.

In its sample, this clone was seen once. V is TRBV7-9 and J is TRBJ2-3; 11 bases are shared with TRBD2. Germline CDR1 and CDR2: SEHNR and FQNEAQ (reference sequence). The CDR3 sequence is 16 residues long. V lost 0 bases and J lost 6; bases outside the gene matches: 5. The CDR3 loop is CASSLAPASGRDTQYF. In DNA form, the CDR3 reads TGTGCCAGCAGCTTAGCCCCTGCTAGCGGGAGGGATACGCAGTATTTT.

The chain couples TRBV18 to TRBJ2-5, with D perhaps TRBD1 (7 bases). The germline V gene has CDR1 KGHSH and CDR2 LQKENI. This CDR3 is 14 amino acids long. Trimming took off 6 bases at V and 3 bases at J, with 14 bases between the two ends. CDR3 residues: CASSLAGGKETQYF. As DNA, the CDR3 is TGTGCCAGCTCCCTCGCAGGGGGGAAAGAGACCCAGTACTTC.

This chain connects TRBV5-4 to TRBJ1-4; TRBD1 is a possible D gene (5 bases). This CDR3 contains 15 residues. Per the germline V gene, CDR1 is SGHNT and CDR2 is YYREEE (reference sequence). Trimming removed 6 bases at V and 4 bases at J, with 16 bases between. As DNA, the CDR3 is TGTGCCAGCACCTATATGGGGCTGAGTAATGAAAAACTGTTTTTT. Its translation: CASTYMGLSNEKLFF.

The CDR3 reads CSVAKGLVNTEAFF. DNA for the CDR3: TGCAGCGTTGCAAAGGGACTGGTAAACACTGAAGCTTTCTTT. The V gene is TRBV29-1, the J gene TRBJ1-1, with a possible D match to TRBD1 (5 bases). CDR1 SQVTM and CDR2 ANQGSEA come from the germline V gene. Between the trimmed V and J ends, which lost 4 bases and 2 bases, there was a span of 14 bases. The length of the CDR3 is 14 residues.

The CDR3 loop is CASSTRDWDEKLFF. In DNA form, the CDR3 reads TGTGCCAGCAGTACCCGGGACTGGGATGAAAAACTGTTTTTT. V gene TRBV6-1 combines with J gene TRBJ1-4; the D gene is possibly TRBD1 (5 bases). Trimming took off 5 bases at V and 6 bases at J, with 13 bases between the two ends. CDR3 length: 14 amino acids. Germline values: CDR1 MNHNS, CDR2 SASEGT.

V gene TRBV6-6 combines with J gene TRBJ1-1; D might be TRBD1 (5 bases). V lost 1 base and J lost 1, with 10 bases in between. The CDR3 contains 15 residues. Germline CDR1 MNHNY, CDR2 SVGAGI (reference sequence). Written as DNA, the CDR3 is TGTGCCAGCAGTTACTTGCGGCAGGGGAACACTGAAGCTTTCTTT. It encodes CASSYLRQGNTEAFF.

V usage is TRBV19 and J usage is TRBJ1-5; no clear D gene. The germline CDR1 and CDR2 sequences are LNHDA and SQIVND (reference sequence). Between the trimmed V and J ends, which lost 11 bases and 0 bases, there was a span of 11 bases. This CDR3 spans 13 amino acids. CDR3 region: CASHQYSNQPQHF. DNA for the CDR3: TGTGCCTCCCATCAGTATAGCAATCAGCCCCAGCATTTT.